Listed below are T cell receptor beta chains from one sample, sequenced in a study of cytomegalovirus exposure and HLA in healthy donors. Profiled with immunoSEQ multiplex PCR; TCRdb holds only in-frame clones, not every one. The sample has more than 100,000 clones, 65% to 85% seen once. The sequenced sample consisted of PBMCs. Receptor source: a man aged 45-65 years in good health and CMV-seropositive. The CDR3 runs from the conserved cysteine through the conserved F or W. The D gene is left open where the match is weak. Expanded clones are given a class, and other clones once, few, many or no size at all.

TRBV7-2,TRBJ2-1,TRBD2,.,TGTGCCAGCAGCTTAGCCCTTAGCGGGAGGGTGAATGAGCAGTTCTTC,CASSLALSGRVNEQFF
TRBV7-9,TRBJ2-2,.,.,TGTGCCAGCAGCTTGCGGCGGGGAACCGGGGAGCTGTTTTTT,CASSLRRGTGELFF
TRBV18,TRBJ1-1,.,.,TGTGCCAGCTCACCGCGGGGCGCGGGCACTGAAGCTTTCTTT,CASSPRGAGTEAFF
TRBV5-8,TRBJ2-5,.,.,TGTGCCAGCAGCTGGTTCGGGACACTTCAAGAGACCCAGTACTTC,CASSWFGTLQETQYF
TRBV28,TRBJ1-5,.,.,TGTGCCAGCAGTCCCACCTACGATCAGCCCCAGCATTTT,CASSPTYDQPQHF
TRBV7-9,TRBJ1-2,TRBD1,.,TGTGCCAGCAGCCGGGACAGGTCCTATGGCTACACCTTC,CASSRDRSYGYTF
TRBV7-9,TRBJ2-1,.,few,TGTTCCAGCAGCTCCCGAGGTAGCGCGACTTACAATGAGCAGTTCTTC,CSSSSRGSATYNEQFF
TRBV19,TRBJ2-7,TRBD1,.,TGTGCCAGTAGTGACCACCGGGACAGTTCCTACGAGCAGTACTTC,CASSDHRDSSYEQYF
TRBV4-3,TRBJ2-5,.,.,TGCGCCAGCAGCCAAGAGGCGATGGGGGGAATGGAGACCCAGTACTTC,CASSQEAMGGMETQYF
TRBV5-4,TRBJ1-5,.,.,TGCGCCAGCAGCCAGAGTCTCAGCGGGGCCGGCCAGCCCCAGCATTTT,CASSQSLSGAGQPQHF
TRBV28,TRBJ2-1,TRBD2,.,TGTGCCAGCAGGACTGCGGGAGAAGCCTTAGAAACGGAAAATGAGCAGTTCTTC,CASRTAGEALETENEQFF
TRBV4-1,TRBJ2-7,TRBD1,few,TGCGCCAGCAGCCAAGGACAGGGGTCCTACGAGCAGTACTTC,CASSQGQGSYEQYF
TRBV9,TRBJ2-3,.,.,TGTGCCAGCAGCGTACCAGCCGGCTACGATGGGAGGTACACAGATACGCAGTATTTT,CASSVPAGYDGRYTDTQYF
TRBV27,TRBJ1-6,.,.,TGTGCCAGCAGTTCTCCGGGACAAAACTATAATTCACCCCTCCACTTT,CASSSPGQNYNSPLHF
TRBV25-1,TRBJ2-3,TRBD2,.,TGTGCCTCACGGGGGGGTAACAAAGCAGATACGCAGTATTTT,CASRGGNKADTQYF
TRBV4-3,TRBJ2-7,.,.,TGCGCCAGCAGCCAAGAGGTCGGGAGCTCCTACGAGCAGTACTTC,CASSQEVGSSYEQYF
TRBV6-5,TRBJ1-5,.,.,TGTGCCAGCAGTCCCCCGGGTCAGCCCCAGCATTTT,CASSPPGQPQHF
TRBV7-8,TRBJ2-5,.,.,TGTGCCAGCAGCTTTGGGACATCAGTGGGTGAGCAGTACTTC,CASSFGTSVGEQYF
TRBV7-3,TRBJ2-7,.,.,TGTGCCAGCAGCCTAGGGGCCGGACAGACCTACGAGCAGTACTTC,CASSLGAGQTYEQYF
TRBV28,TRBJ2-5,TRBD2,.,TGTGCCAGCAGTTCGTTTCCCGGGACTAGCGGCCAAGAGACCCAGTACTTC,CASSSFPGTSGQETQYF
TRBV7-2,TRBJ2-1,TRBD2,.,TGTGCCAGCAGCCGTCCTCGGGGGGGAGGGGTTAGCTACAATGAGCAGTTCTTC,CASSRPRGGGVSYNEQFF
TRBV5-4,TRBJ2-1,TRBD1,.,TGTGCCAGCAGCTCGAAGGACAGGGCCTTGCGTGAGCAGTTCTTC,CASSSKDRALREQFF
TRBV19,TRBJ1-4,.,.,TGTGCCAGTAGTCCATCGGGGGTAAATAATGAAAAACTGTTTTTT,CASSPSGVNNEKLFF
TRBV9,TRBJ2-7,TRBD2,.,TGTGCCAGCAGCGTAGGGGCTAGCGGGAGGGCCGGGGAGCAGTACTTC,CASSVGASGRAGEQYF
TRBV7-3,TRBJ2-1,TRBD2,.,TGTGCCAGCAGCTTTGTTGGACTAGCGGGAGTTAGTGAGCAGTTCTTC,CASSFVGLAGVSEQFF
TRBV19,TRBJ2-3,.,.,TGTGCCAGTAGTATAGTACTAATACCCCCTCTTGGGCAGTATTTT,CASSIVLIPPLGQYF
TRBV7-9,TRBJ2-1,TRBD2,.,TGTGCCAGCATGAGGGTTAGCGGGAGCCGAACGTACAATGAGCAGTTCTTC,CASMRVSGSRTYNEQFF
TRBV5-1,TRBJ2-3,.,.,TGCGCCAGCAGCTTGGGCGGCTCAGATACGCAGTATTTT,CASSLGGSDTQYF
TRBV28,TRBJ1-4,.,.,TGTGCCAGCAGTCCACCTATGACAAGTAATGAAAAACTGTTTTTT,CASSPPMTSNEKLFF
TRBV30,TRBJ1-4,TRBD1,.,TGTGCCTGGAGTGAAGGGACAGGGTGGCCTAATGAAAAACTGTTTTTT,CAWSEGTGWPNEKLFF
TRBV6-5,TRBJ1-2,.,.,TGTGCCAGCAGTGAGGGTAGGGTCCGAGGCTACACCTTC,CASSEGRVRGYTF
TRBV7-3,TRBJ2-1,TRBD2,.,TGTGCCAGCAGCCAACCCCTAGCGGAGACACAAGAGCAGTTCTTC,CASSQPLAETQEQFF
TRBV6-1,TRBJ2-7,TRBD1,few,TGTGCCAGCAGGAGGGGGCGTCAGGACGAGCAGTACTTC,CASRRGRQDEQYF
TRBV9,TRBJ2-6,.,few,TGTGCCAGCAGCCCCCATGACGGGTCTGGGGCCAACGTCCTGACTTTC,CASSPHDGSGANVLTF
TRBV29-1,TRBJ2-1,TRBD1,.,TGCAGCGTTCAGGACAGGGCAAACAATGAGCAGTTCTTC,CSVQDRANNEQFF
TRBV27,TRBJ2-1,TRBD1,few,TGTGCCAGCAGTCAGACCGGGACAGGGGCCTACAATGAGCAGTTCTTC,CASSQTGTGAYNEQFF
TRBV4-1,TRBJ2-6,TRBD1,.,TGCGCCAGCAGCCCTCCGGGACAGTCATTCTCTGGGGCCAACGTCCTGACTTTC,CASSPPGQSFSGANVLTF
TRBV7-8,TRBJ1-4,.,once,TGTGCCAGCAGCTTAGACACAGGGACGGTGTGGACTAATGAAAAACTGTTTTTT,CASSLDTGTVWTNEKLFF
TRBV7-9,TRBJ2-5,.,.,TGTGCCAGCAGCCCCTGGGACACCGCTAATCAAGAGACCCAGTACTTC,CASSPWDTANQETQYF
TRBV7-9,TRBJ2-3,.,few,TGTTCCAGCAGCTTCAATGGCAGGGACTTACGGGGTACGCAGTATTTT,CSSSFNGRDLRGTQYF
TRBV5-1,TRBJ2-6,.,.,TGCTCCAGCAGCTTGGAACAGGGTTGGAACGTCCTGACTTTC,CSSSLEQGWNVLTF
TRBV27,TRBJ1-1,.,.,TGTGCCAGCAGTTTAAAACAGGGCTGGAGCGGCACTGAAGCTTTCTTT,CASSLKQGWSGTEAFF
TRBV11-1,TRBJ2-7,TRBD2,.,TGTGCCAGCAGCCTACTAGCGGGATCTTACGAGCAGTACTTC,CASSLLAGSYEQYF
TRBV7-9,TRBJ2-5,.,.,TGTGCCAGCAGCCCGCCCGGGTTGGGAGAGACCCAGTACTTC,CASSPPGLGETQYF
TRBV28,TRBJ2-1,TRBD2,once,TGTGCCAGCAGTACAGCGGGGGCGACCTACAATGAGCAGTTCTTC,CASSTAGATYNEQFF
TRBV5-1,TRBJ2-1,TRBD1,.,TGCGCCAGCAGCTTGGGTCCCACGGGACAGGGTTACAATGAGCAGTTCTTC,CASSLGPTGQGYNEQFF
TRBV6-1,TRBJ1-5,.,.,TGTGCCAGCAGTGAAGAAATGGGACTACATCAGCCCCAGCATTTT,CASSEEMGLHQPQHF
TRBV19,TRBJ1-5,.,.,TGTGCCAGTAGTCCGGGACTCAATCAGCCCCAGCATTTT,CASSPGLNQPQHF
TRBV29-1,TRBJ1-4,TRBD1,once,TGCAGCGTAGGGGGCAGTTTAGAAAAACTGTTTTTT,CSVGGSLEKLFF
TRBV5-4,TRBJ1-1,.,few,TGTGCCAGCAGCCCCCCGTTGGGCCTGAACACTGAAGCTTTCTTT,CASSPPLGLNTEAFF
TRBV28,TRBJ1-6,.,.,TGTGCCAGCAGTGCGGGCAGTTCACCCCTCCACTTT,CASSAGSSPLHF
TRBV18,TRBJ1-1,.,.,TGTGCCAGCTCACCACGACCGCAGGGGAACACTGAAGCTTTCTTT,CASSPRPQGNTEAFF
TRBV5-4,TRBJ2-1,.,.,TGTGCCAGCAGCCAGGGGACTACCACCTACAATGAGCAGTTCTTC,CASSQGTTTYNEQFF
TRBV15,TRBJ1-4,TRBD1,.,TGTGCCACCAGCAGCCAGGGGGGAGGTGAAAAACTGTTTTTT,CATSSQGGGEKLFF
TRBV5-8,TRBJ2-2,.,.,TGTGCCAGCAGCTTGGGCGGACTCAACACCGGGGAGCTGTTTTTT,CASSLGGLNTGELFF
TRBV5-4,TRBJ2-7,TRBD1,.,TGTGCCAGCAGATCGGGACAGAATCAGAACGAGCAGTACTTC,CASRSGQNQNEQYF
TRBV9,TRBJ1-6,.,.,TGTGCCAGCAGCGTAGGGCAGGGTAATTCACCCCTCCACTTT,CASSVGQGNSPLHF
TRBV11-2,TRBJ2-7,TRBD2,.,TGTGCCAGCAGCTCACGAGCGGGAGGGCCCCACGAGCAGTACTTC,CASSSRAGGPHEQYF